The clone carrying this TCR beta chain showed up just a few times. Using its own MiXCR run on the RT-PCR reads, TCRdb lists one record per CDR3 protein. In the table there are 650,000 to 800,000 distinct CDR3 sequences, 12% to 15% of which are singletons. The CDR3 runs 16 residues. V was clipped by 1 base and J by 5 bases; unmatched bases: 7. Germline CDR1 is DFQATT and CDR2 is SNEGSKA (reference sequence). The clonotype comes from a female donor in good health, serving as a healthy control. Material for sequencing was memory CD4+ T cells from blood. V is TRBV20-1 and J is TRBJ1-5; 11 bases are a match to TRBD1. CDR3: CSARGLRDRGDQPQHF. The CDR3 nucleotides read TGCAGTGCTAGAGGACTCCGGGACAGGGGGGATCAGCCCCAGCATTTT.